Detailed here is one T cell receptor beta chain. The record originates from a study of cytomegalovirus exposure and HLA in healthy donors. Study-level background: A later analysis reported the 120 or so validation repertoires used the same platform as the 666 first-cohort repertoires.

The table came from immunoSEQ multiplex PCR; TCRdb's copy has only in-frame clones and leaves some out. In the table there are more than 55,000 clones, more than 90% of which are singletons. The receptor comes from a man aged 18 to 30 in good health and CMV-seronegative. The sample consisted of PBMCs.

The CDR3 sequence: CASSLVGGFDYEQYF. As DNA, the CDR3 is TGTGCCAGCAGCTTGGTCGGTGGTTTCGACTACGAGCAGTACTTC. The V and J genes are TRBV5-5 and TRBJ2-7; D not certain. The CDR3 runs 15 residues. The germline CDR1 and CDR2 sequences are SGHKS and YYEKEE (reference sequence). The V gene lost 0 bases and the J gene lost 3 bases, with 13 bases spanning the gap.